This is a list of T cell receptor beta chains from one sample in a study of blood T cell repertoires in COVID-19. Data came from immunoSEQ multiplex PCR; TCRdb stores just in-frame clones and leaves some out. The sample includes 300,000 to 350,000 clones, approximately 89% seen only once; the top ten take 1.5% to 2%. The source material was peripheral blood. The origin of the receptors is a young woman with COVID-19, enrolled during active disease. Each CDR3 is given with its conserved first and last residue. The D gene is left open where the match is weak. Only some rows state a clone size, as once, few, many or a class for expanded clones.

TRBJ1-2,-,-,TRBV6-5,TGTGCCAGCAGTTACGATGGGCACTATGGCTACACCTTC,CASSYDGHYGYTF
TRBJ1-2,few,TRBD1,TRBV19,TGTGCCAGTAGTCGAGGGGGACAGGGGAAGTTTTATGGCTACACCTTC,CASSRGGQGKFYGYTF
TRBJ2-5,-,TRBD2,TRBV9,TGTGCCAGCAGCGTAGCTCCCCCATTGGGGGGGGTTGAGACCCAGTACTTC,CASSVAPPLGGVETQYF
TRBJ1-6,-,TRBD1,TRBV25-1,TGTGCCAGCGGGGGGACAGGCAATTCACCCCTCCACTTT,CASGGTGNSPLHF
TRBJ2-7,-,-,TRBV18,TGTGCCAGCTCACCGGGCCACGAGCAGTACTTC,CASSPGHEQYF
TRBJ2-1,-,TRBD1,TRBV2,TGTGCCAGCGCACAGGGGAATGAGCAGTTCTTC,CASAQGNEQFF
TRBJ1-1,few,-,TRBV19,TGTGCCAGTAGTTACAGGGTGGTTGGCACTGAAGCTTTCTTT,CASSYRVVGTEAFF
TRBJ2-7,-,-,TRBV2,TGTGCCAGCAGTGAAGGTAGTCTCTCCTACGAGCAGTACTTC,CASSEGSLSYEQYF
TRBJ2-1,-,-,TRBV7-3,TGTGCCAGCAGCGCGGGACCCAGCTCCTACAATGAGCAGTTCTTC,CASSAGPSSYNEQFF
TRBJ1-1,-,-,TRBV5-1,TGCGCCAGCAGCTTGGACGGGGGGCCGGGTGAAGCTTTCTTT,CASSLDGGPGEAFF